These 7 T cell receptor beta chains were sequenced from one sample in a study of T cell responses to AZD1222 COVID-19 vaccine. Data came from immunoSEQ multiplex PCR; TCRdb stores just in-frame clones and leaves some out. The sample records 110,000 to 150,000 clones, 75% to 90% being singletons. The sample was peripheral blood, taken on day 0 of AZD1222 vaccination. These receptors were collected from an adult in good health.

This clone was seen a single time. The rearrangement uses TRBV24-1 and TRBJ2-6; D is undetermined. Trimming pared 2 bases from V and 0 bases from J, leaving 4 bases between. CDR1 is KGHDR and CDR2 is SFDVKD in the germline V gene. There are 15 residues in the CDR3. CDR3 residues: CATSDYVSGANVLTF. In DNA, the CDR3 is TGTGCCACCAGTGATTATGTCTCTGGGGCCAACGTCCTGACTTTC.

As concerns this clone: The junction and the germline gene differ at one end; a read error may be behind it. V gene TRBV6-5 combines with J gene TRBJ1-3; tentative D call: TRBD1 (5 bases). Germline CDR1 reads MNHEY; CDR2 reads SVGAGI. This CDR3 region has 15 residues. CDR3 nucleotides: TGTGCCAGCAGTGACTCCGGGACTCGGAGAAACACCATATATTTT. Its protein product is CASSDSGTRRNTIYF.

The V call is TRBV15, the J call TRBJ1-5; possible D gene TRBD1, 6 bases. Germline V gives CDR1 LNHNV, CDR2 YYDKDF (reference sequence). Trimming took off 3 bases at V and 4 bases at J, with 13 bases between the two ends. The CDR3 totals 15 residues. In DNA, the CDR3 is TGTGCCACCAGCAGCACAGGGTTAAGGAATCAGCCCCAGCATTTT. It encodes CATSSTGLRNQPQHF.

This clone was detected only a few times. This chain uses TRBV27 with TRBJ1-5; no reliable D call. The CDR3 loop spans 14 amino acids. V was pared by 6 bases and J by 0 bases, with 9 bases between. Germline V CDR1 and CDR2: MNHEY, SMNVEV (reference sequence). The CDR3 DNA reads TGTGCCAGCAGAGAGGGTGATAGCAATCAGCCCCAGCATTTT. It specifies CASREGDSNQPQHF.

This chain connects TRBV7-9 to TRBJ2-5; no firm D call. CDR1 SEHNR and CDR2 FQNEAQ come from the germline V gene (reference sequence). Trimming removed 5 bases at V and 7 bases at J, with 11 bases between. There are 12 residues in the CDR3. The CDR3 nucleotides are TGTGCCAGCAGCCCATCAGGTGGGACCCAGTACTTC. It encodes CASSPSGGTQYF.

This chain links TRBV6-2 or TRBV6-3 with TRBJ1-2; D is undetermined. CDR1 MNHEY and CDR2 SVGEGT come from the germline V gene. CDR3 size: 13 residues. Deletions cut 2 bases from V and 5 bases from J, with 9 bases between. The CDR3 reads CASSYRTPYGYTF. CDR3 coding DNA: TGTGCCAGCAGTTACAGGACGCCTTATGGCTACACCTTC.

As for this clone: Because the CDR3's place on the DNA is in doubt, the DNA is left out and the CDR3 is given as listed by TCRdb. The CDR3 reads CASSFLAGRKTQYF. V and J are TRBV28 and TRBJ2-5; the table names TRBD2, a call not compared with the DNA. The CDR3 totals 14 residues, both ends included. The V gene's germline CDR1 is MDHEN and CDR2 SYDVKM.